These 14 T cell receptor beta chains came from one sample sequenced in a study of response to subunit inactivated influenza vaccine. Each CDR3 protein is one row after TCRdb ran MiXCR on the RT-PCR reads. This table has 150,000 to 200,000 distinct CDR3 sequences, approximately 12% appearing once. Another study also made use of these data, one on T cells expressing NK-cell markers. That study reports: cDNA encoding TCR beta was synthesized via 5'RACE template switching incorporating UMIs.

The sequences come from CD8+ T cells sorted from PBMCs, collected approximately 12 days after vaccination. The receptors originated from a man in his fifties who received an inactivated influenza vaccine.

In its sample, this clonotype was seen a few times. Here the CDR3 DNA reads TGCAGTGCCCCCGGTTCGGGGGAGGTGACAGATACGCAGTATTTT. It encodes CSAPGSGEVTDTQYF. The chain employs TRBV20-1 and TRBJ2-3, with a possible D match to TRBD2 (6 bases). This CDR3 region has 15 residues. Between the trimmed V and J ends, which lost 6 bases and 3 bases, there was a span of 19 bases. Germline CDR1 reads DFQATT; CDR2 reads SNEGSKA (reference sequence).

CDR3 nucleotides: TGTGCCAGCAGTCTACGGACTAGCGGGAGTGGCACAGATACGCAGTATTTT. It specifies CASSLRTSGSGTDTQYF. The V and J genes are TRBV27 and TRBJ2-3, with 13 bases lining up with TRBD2. The V and J ends lost 5 bases and 1 base, in that order; junction bases with no gene match: 6. There are 17 residues in the CDR3. Per germline, CDR1 MNHEY and CDR2 SMNVEV (reference sequence).

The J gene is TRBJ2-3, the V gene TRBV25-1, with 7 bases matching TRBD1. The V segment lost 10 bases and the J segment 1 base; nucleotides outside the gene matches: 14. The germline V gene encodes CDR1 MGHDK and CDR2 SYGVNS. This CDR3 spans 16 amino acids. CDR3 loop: CATSRYGTARTDTQYF. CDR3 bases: TGTGCCACCAGCCGTTATGGGACAGCCCGCACAGATACGCAGTATTTT.

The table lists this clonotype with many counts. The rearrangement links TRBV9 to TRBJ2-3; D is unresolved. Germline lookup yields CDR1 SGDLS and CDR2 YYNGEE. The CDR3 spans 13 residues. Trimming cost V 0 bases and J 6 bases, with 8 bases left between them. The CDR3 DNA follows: TGTGCCAGCAGCGTAGTCAGGACGGATACGCAGTATTTT. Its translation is CASSVVRTDTQYF.

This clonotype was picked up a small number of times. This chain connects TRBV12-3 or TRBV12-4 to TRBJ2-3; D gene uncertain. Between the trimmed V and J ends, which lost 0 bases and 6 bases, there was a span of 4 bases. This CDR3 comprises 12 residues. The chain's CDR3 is CASSLAWDTQYF. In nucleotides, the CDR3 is TGTGCCAGCAGTTTAGCCTGGGATACGCAGTATTTT.

CDR3 in DNA: TGTGCCAGCAGTGAAGGTCGGGAGGGTGGCGAAAAACTGTTTTTT. It yields the protein CASSEGREGGEKLFF. The V and J genes are TRBV2 and TRBJ1-4; D call uncertain. The V gene lost 1 base and the J gene lost 8 bases, with 14 bases spanning the gap. The CDR3 length is 15 residues. The germline V gene encodes CDR1 SNHLY and CDR2 FYNNEI.

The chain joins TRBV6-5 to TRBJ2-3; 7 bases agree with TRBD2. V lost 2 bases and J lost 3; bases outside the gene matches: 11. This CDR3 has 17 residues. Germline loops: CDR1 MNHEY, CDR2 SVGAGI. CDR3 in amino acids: CASSYGVGGGPTDTQYF. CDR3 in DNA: TGTGCCAGCAGTTACGGTGTGGGGGGAGGGCCGACAGATACGCAGTATTTT.

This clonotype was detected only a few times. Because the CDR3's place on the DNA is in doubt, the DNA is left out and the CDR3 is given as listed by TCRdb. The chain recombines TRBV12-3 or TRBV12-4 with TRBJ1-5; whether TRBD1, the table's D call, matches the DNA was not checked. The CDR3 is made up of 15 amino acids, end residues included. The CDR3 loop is CASSTSDRGNQPQHF.

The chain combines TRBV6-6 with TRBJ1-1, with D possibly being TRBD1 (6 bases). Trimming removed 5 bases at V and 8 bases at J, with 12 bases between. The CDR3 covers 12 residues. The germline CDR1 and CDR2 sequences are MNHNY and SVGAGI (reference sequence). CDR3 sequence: CASSPQGIEAFF. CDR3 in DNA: TGTGCCAGCAGTCCACAGGGAATAGAAGCTTTCTTT.

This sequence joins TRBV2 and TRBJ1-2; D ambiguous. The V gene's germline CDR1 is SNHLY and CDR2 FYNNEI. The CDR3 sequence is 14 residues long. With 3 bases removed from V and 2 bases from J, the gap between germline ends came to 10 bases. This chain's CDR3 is CASSEVGVNYGYTF. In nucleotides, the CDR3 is TGTGCCAGCAGTGAGGTAGGAGTGAACTATGGCTACACCTTC. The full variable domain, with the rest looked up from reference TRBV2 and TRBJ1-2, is EPEVTQTPSHQVTQMGQEVILRCVPISNHLYFYWYRQILGQKVEFLVSFYNNEISEKSEIFDDQFSVERPDGSNFTLKIRSTKLEDSAMYFCASSEVGVNYGYTFGSGTRLTVV.

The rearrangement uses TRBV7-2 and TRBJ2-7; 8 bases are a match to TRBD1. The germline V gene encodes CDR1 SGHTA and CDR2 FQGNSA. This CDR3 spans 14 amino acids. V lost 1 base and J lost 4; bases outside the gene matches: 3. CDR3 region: CASSLVGQGYEQYF. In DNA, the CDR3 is TGTGCCAGCAGCTTAGTCGGACAGGGATACGAGCAGTACTTC.

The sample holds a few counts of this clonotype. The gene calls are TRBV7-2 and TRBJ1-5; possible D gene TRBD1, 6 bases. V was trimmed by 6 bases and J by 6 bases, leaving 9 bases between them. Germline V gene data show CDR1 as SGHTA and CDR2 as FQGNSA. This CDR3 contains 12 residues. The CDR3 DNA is TGTGCCAGCAGAACAGGGTCTCAGCCCCAGCATTTT. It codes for CASRTGSQPQHF.

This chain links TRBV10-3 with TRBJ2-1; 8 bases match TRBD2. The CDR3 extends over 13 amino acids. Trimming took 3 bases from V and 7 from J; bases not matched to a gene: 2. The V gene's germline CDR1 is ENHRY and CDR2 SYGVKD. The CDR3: CAISEAGENEQFF. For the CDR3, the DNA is TGTGCCATCAGTGAAGCGGGAGAGAATGAGCAGTTCTTC.

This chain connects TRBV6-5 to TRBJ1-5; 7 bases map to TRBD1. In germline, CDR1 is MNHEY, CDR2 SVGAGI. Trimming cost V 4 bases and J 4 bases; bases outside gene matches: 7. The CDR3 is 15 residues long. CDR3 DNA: TGTGCCAGCAGTTTAACAGGGGTGGCGAATCAGCCCCAGCATTTT. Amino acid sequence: CASSLTGVANQPQHF.